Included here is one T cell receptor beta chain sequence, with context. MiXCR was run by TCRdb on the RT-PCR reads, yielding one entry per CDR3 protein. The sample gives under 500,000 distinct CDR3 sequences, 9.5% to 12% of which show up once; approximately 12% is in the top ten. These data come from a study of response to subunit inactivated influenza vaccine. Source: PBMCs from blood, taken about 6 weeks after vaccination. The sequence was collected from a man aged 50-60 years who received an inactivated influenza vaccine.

The CDR3 is CASSIRDTYEQYF. CDR3 nucleotides: TGTGCCAGTAGTATAAGGGATACCTACGAGCAGTACTTC. The chain recombines TRBV19 with TRBJ2-7, with unresolved D. CDR3 size: 13 residues. CDR1 is LNHDA and CDR2 is SQIVND in the germline V gene (reference sequence). The V end was cut by 2 bases, the J end by 2 bases, with 7 bases between.